A selection of T cell receptor beta chains follows, all from one sample in a study of blood T cell repertoires in COVID-19. Generated by immunoSEQ multiplex PCR, the TCRdb table keeps only in-frame clones and is missing some. The sample lists under 300,000 clones, roughly nine tenths occurring once. The sample was peripheral blood. The receptors were gathered from a man between 18 and 29 years old with active or convalescent COVID-19. The CDR3 runs from the conserved cysteine through the conserved F or W. D genes are given only for firm matches. Expanded clones are given a class, and other clones once, few, many or no size at all.

v_gene	j_gene	len	d_gene	abundance	CDR3aa	CDR3nt
TRBV18	TRBJ2-6	15	TRBD1	.	CASSSDRAGANVLTF	TGTGCCAGCTCATCCGACAGGGCTGGGGCCAACGTCCTGACTTTC
TRBV6-5	TRBJ1-3	13	.	.	CASSQGSGNTIYF	TGTGCCAGCTCACAGGGCTCTGGAAACACCATATATTTT
TRBV24-1	TRBJ2-1	15	TRBD2	.	CATSDLAGGFAEQFF	TGTGCCACCAGTGATCTAGCGGGAGGGTTCGCTGAGCAGTTCTTC
TRBV7-3	TRBJ2-3	15	TRBD1	.	CASSPHPDRADTQYF	TGTGCCAGCAGCCCACACCCAGACAGGGCCGATACGCAGTATTTT
TRBV3-1/TRBV3-2	TRBJ2-7	16	TRBD2	once	CASSLKIAGGIGEQYF	TGTGCCAGCAGCCTAAAGATAGCGGGAGGGATTGGCGAGCAGTACTTC
TRBV9	TRBJ2-5	14	TRBD1	.	CASSAGQGKETQYF	TGTGCCAGCAGCGCTGGACAGGGTAAAGAGACCCAGTACTTC
TRBV4-2	TRBJ1-3	14	.	.	CASSQNRERNTIYF	TGTGCCAGCAGCCAGAACAGGGAGAGAAACACCATATATTTT
TRBV6-1	TRBJ2-3	16	.	.	CASSEGGGTGTDTQYF	TGTGCCAGCAGTGAGGGTGGGGGCACCGGGACAGATACGCAGTATTTT
TRBV10-3	TRBJ1-4	15	.	.	CAISESGGSHEKLFF	TGTGCCATCAGTGAGTCAGGAGGGAGTCATGAAAAACTGTTTTTT
TRBV14	TRBJ2-4	13	.	.	CASTRQEIDKLLF	TGTGCCAGCACGAGACAGGAAATTGACAAACTGCTCTTC
TRBV30	TRBJ2-1	14	TRBD1	.	CAWNAGTGANEQFF	TGTGCCTGGAATGCCGGGACAGGGGCGAATGAGCAGTTCTTC
TRBV24-1	TRBJ2-3	16	TRBD1	.	CATSVQGALGTDTQYF	TGTGCCACCAGTGTACAGGGGGCACTGGGCACAGATACGCAGTATTTT
TRBV29-1	TRBJ2-1	14	.	.	CSVDNPYRESEQFF	TGCAGCGTTGATAACCCTTACAGGGAAAGTGAGCAGTTCTTC
TRBV6-6	TRBJ1-6	15	TRBD1	.	CASRPRGAYNSPLHF	TGTGCCAGCAGACCCAGGGGGGCGTATAATTCACCCCTCCACTTT
TRBV12-3/TRBV12-4	TRBJ2-7	13	.	few	CASSPPLSYEQYF	TGTGCCAGCAGCCCCCCACTGTCCTACGAGCAGTACTTC
TRBV30	TRBJ2-3	15	.	.	CAWSPLEGAKDTQYF	TGTGCCTGGAGCCCCTTGGAGGGGGCGAAAGATACGCAGTATTTT
TRBV27	TRBJ2-3	17	TRBD1	.	CASSLISVQGGTDTQYF	TGTGCCAGCAGTTTAATCTCGGTTCAGGGGGGCACAGATACGCAGTATTTT
TRBV5-1	TRBJ1-1	14	.	.	CASSFQGGVTEAFF	TGCGCCAGCAGCTTCCAGGGAGGAGTCACTGAAGCTTTCTTT
TRBV28	TRBJ2-5	16	TRBD2	.	CASSPAGLAGQETQYF	TGTGCCAGCAGTCCCGCGGGACTAGCGGGGCAAGAGACCCAGTACTTC
TRBV27	TRBJ1-1	14	.	.	CASSLTGVNTEAFF	TGTGCCAGCAGTTTAACAGGAGTGAACACTGAAGCTTTCTTT
TRBV20-1	TRBJ2-7	14	TRBD1	once	CSAIDRAISYEQYF	TGCAGTGCTATTGACAGGGCTATCTCCTACGAGCAGTACTTC
TRBV6-2/TRBV6-3	TRBJ2-1	12	.	.	CASSQQGGEQFF	TGTGCCAGCAGTCAACAGGGAGGGGAGCAGTTCTTC
TRBV13	TRBJ2-3	15	.	.	CASSPAGRSTDTQYF	TGTGCCAGCAGCCCGGCAGGTAGGAGCACAGATACGCAGTATTTT
TRBV9	TRBJ2-1	15	.	.	CASSVVQGTYNEQFF	TGTGCCAGCAGCGTAGTTCAGGGTACCTACAATGAGCAGTTCTTC
TRBV7-2	TRBJ2-7	16	.	.	CASSPRGVAGGREQYF	TGTGCCAGCAGCCCGCGAGGCGTGGCAGGGGGGCGCGAGCAGTACTTC
TRBV19	TRBJ2-1	15	.	.	CASSIAGVRYNEQFF	TGTGCCAGTAGTATAGCGGGAGTTCGGTACAATGAGCAGTTCTTC
TRBV5-6	TRBJ2-1	17	TRBD2	.	CASSFGTSGTHYNEQFF	TGTGCCAGCAGCTTCGGGACTAGCGGGACCCATTACAATGAGCAGTTCTTC
TRBV7-9	TRBJ1-6	13	TRBD1	.	CASSARDSSALHF	TGTGCCAGCAGCGCCCGGGACAGTTCGGCCCTCCACTTT
TRBV18	TRBJ2-1	18	TRBD2	.	CASSPIIGRGSSYNEQFF	TGTGCCAGCTCACCAATAATCGGACGCGGGAGCTCCTACAATGAGCAGTTCTTC
TRBV7-3	TRBJ2-7	14	TRBD1	.	CASSSGTGAKEQYF	TGTGCCAGCAGCTCCGGGACAGGGGCGAAAGAGCAGTACTTC
TRBV7-2	TRBJ1-1	17	TRBD1	.	CASSRRGRGQTNTEAFF	TGTGCCAGCAGCCGTAGAGGGCGGGGACAGACGAACACTGAAGCTTTCTTT
TRBV6-6	TRBJ2-7	14	TRBD1	few	CASSYRDRDYEQYF	TGTGCCAGCAGTTACCGGGACAGGGACTACGAGCAGTACTTC
TRBV28	TRBJ1-2	15	.	.	CASSPMRGGVYGYTF	TGTGCCAGCAGCCCGATGAGGGGGGGGGTCTATGGCTACACCTTC
TRBV4-2	TRBJ2-7	14	TRBD2	many	CASSDSGVTYEQYF	TGTGCCAGCAGCGATAGCGGGGTCACCTACGAGCAGTACTTC
TRBV7-2	TRBJ2-5	15	TRBD1	.	CASSRSWTGVETQYF	TGTGCCAGCAGCCGGAGTTGGACAGGGGTAGAGACCCAGTACTTC
TRBV7-2	TRBJ2-1	16	TRBD2	.	CASSPQGAGGYNEQFF	TGTGCCAGCAGCCCCCAGGGAGCGGGGGGGTACAATGAGCAGTTCTTC
TRBV2	TRBJ1-5	13	.	.	CASSGQGNQPQHF	TGTGCCAGCAGTGGACAGGGCAATCAGCCCCAGCATTTT
TRBV18	TRBJ2-2	14	.	.	CASSPPKGTGELFF	TGTGCCAGCTCACCACCTAAGGGGACAGGGGAGCTGTTTTTT
TRBV7-9	TRBJ1-4	15	.	.	CASKLKGPANEKLFF	TGTGCCAGCAAATTAAAGGGGCCAGCTAATGAAAAACTGTTTTTT
TRBV7-9	TRBJ2-7	12	.	.	CASREDSYEQYF	TGTGCCAGCAGGGAGGACAGCTACGAGCAGTACTTC
TRBV4-1	TRBJ1-2	14	TRBD1	once	CASSQPRTGEGYTF	TGCGCCAGCAGCCAACCTAGGACAGGGGAGGGCTACACCTTC
TRBV27	TRBJ2-7	13	.	.	CASSFGTTYEQYF	TGTGCCAGCAGTTTTGGTACAACCTACGAGCAGTACTTC
TRBV29-1	TRBJ2-1	14	TRBD2	.	CSVSRLASDNEQFF	TGCAGCGTCAGTAGACTAGCGTCCGACAATGAGCAGTTCTTC
TRBV6-6	TRBJ2-5	16	TRBD2	.	CASSYSSGRWSETQYF	TGTGCCAGCAGTTACTCGAGCGGGAGATGGTCTGAGACCCAGTACTTC
TRBV4-1	TRBJ2-7	16	TRBD2	.	CASSQKVTSGSYEQYF	TGCGCCAGCAGCCAAAAAGTGACTAGCGGGTCCTACGAGCAGTACTTC
TRBV4-1	TRBJ2-2	13	.	.	CASSPQSTGELFF	TGCGCCAGCAGCCCCCAATCCACCGGGGAGCTGTTTTTT
TRBV4-3	TRBJ2-7	13	.	.	CASSQDWDNEQYF	TGCGCCAGCAGCCAAGATTGGGACAACGAGCAGTACTTC
TRBV10-1	TRBJ2-3	13	TRBD1	.	CASSEGGVNTQYF	TGCGCCAGCAGTGAAGGGGGCGTGAATACGCAGTATTTT
TRBV9	TRBJ2-1	14	TRBD2	.	CASSGTSGYNEQFF	TGTGCCAGCAGCGGGACTAGCGGCTACAATGAGCAGTTCTTC
TRBV2	TRBJ1-2	13	.	once	CAVNGGARYGYTF	TGTGCTGTCAATGGGGGGGCACGATATGGCTACACCTTC
TRBV28	TRBJ2-5	15	.	.	CASSLPGRAQETQYF	TGTGCCAGCAGTTTACCGGGCAGGGCCCAAGAGACCCAGTACTTC
TRBV5-1	TRBJ1-2	15	TRBD1	.	CASSPLSGTGDGYTF	TGCGCCAGCAGCCCCTTATCCGGGACAGGGGATGGCTACACCTTC
TRBV28	TRBJ2-5	13	.	once	CASCQGIQETQYF	TGTGCCAGTTGTCAGGGGATCCAAGAGACCCAGTACTTC
TRBV11-2	TRBJ2-1	15	TRBD2	.	CASSLAGGSLNEQFF	TGTGCCAGCAGCTTAGCGGGGGGGTCGTTAAATGAGCAGTTCTTC
TRBV2	TRBJ2-1	13	TRBD1	.	CASSETGGQGKFF	TGTGCCAGCAGTGAAACGGGGGGACAGGGAAAGTTCTTC
TRBV20-1	TRBJ2-7	11	.	.	CSAHISERQYF	TGCAGTGCTCATATTAGCGAGAGGCAGTACTTC
TRBV24-1	TRBJ2-5	16	.	once	CATSGEGGGDQETQYF	TGTGCCACCAGTGGCGAAGGGGGGGGAGACCAAGAGACCCAGTACTTC
TRBV5-6	TRBJ1-1	15	.	.	CASTSKKVGDTEAFF	TGTGCCAGCACCTCTAAGAAGGTGGGCGACACTGAAGCTTTCTTT